The sample holds many counts of the clone carrying this T cell receptor (beta chain). Germline V gene lookup returns CDR1 SQVTM and CDR2 ANQGSEA. Trimming left V 2 bases short and J 9 bases short, with 20 bases between. The CDR3 is made up of 14 amino acids. This specimen comes from a study of CD8 T cells in ankylosing spondylitis. Libraries for TCR beta were made by quantitative 5'-RACE with molecular barcodes. TCRdb reanalysed the 5' RACE reads using MiXCR and keeps one entry per CDR3 protein. The sample comprises 250,000 to 400,000 distinct CDR3 sequences, 11% of which are singletons, and roughly 9.1% rests with the top ten.

The sequence was collected from a female donor with ankylosing spondylitis or in good health (not recorded which). V gene TRBV29-1 combines with J gene TRBJ2-7; possible D gene TRBD1, 6 bases. The sequenced material came from blood, either unsorted or a sorted T cell fraction (not recorded which). Written as DNA, the CDR3 is TGCAGCGTTGAACTAATTAGTGTGGGGGCGCTGCAGTACTTC. This gives the protein CSVELISVGALQYF.